One sample yielded the 26 T cell receptor beta chains listed below, sequenced in a study of spatial heterogeneity in lung cancer. Study observations and caveats: Counts of expanded intratumoral alpha and beta TCRs tracked tumor mutation counts.

Sample time point: sample taken at primary tumor resection. MiXCR, applied by TCRdb to the 5' RACE reads, yields one record per CDR3 protein. This table has around 18,000 distinct CDR3 sequences, 5.5% to 8.5% appearing once. The antigens of these receptors remain unknown. Specimen: lung tumor tissue, collected at surgery. These receptors were taken from a female donor with early-stage non-small cell lung cancer.

This clonotype was seen repeatedly, ten times or more. The rearrangement links TRBV15 to TRBJ1-3, with no clear D. V was shortened by 0 bases and J by 7 bases, with 7 bases between the two germline ends. This CDR3 is built from 13 residues. Looked up from germline, CDR1 is LNHNV and CDR2 is YYDKDF (reference sequence). The chain's CDR3 is CATSRDRGNTIYF. The CDR3, as DNA: TGTGCCACCAGCAGAGATCGGGGTAACACCATATATTTT.

The sample holds many counts of this clonotype. The chain carries TRBV7-9 and TRBJ2-3; D is uncertain. Trimming shortened V by 1 base and J by 1 base, and 6 bases separated the two germline ends. This CDR3 spans 14 amino acids. Germline CDR1 and CDR2: SEHNR and FQNEAQ (reference sequence). CDR3 in DNA: TGTGCCAGCAGCTTAGTCGACGGCACAGATACGCAGTATTTT. It encodes CASSLVDGTDTQYF.

This clonotype was detected many times. J is TRBJ1-1 and V is TRBV7-9; a weak D match, TRBD1 (6 bases). Trimming removed 6 bases from V and 4 bases from J, with 15 bases in between. CDR3 length: 14 amino acids. CDR1 is SEHNR, CDR2 FQNEAQ, per germline (reference sequence). CDR3 protein: CASRWTASSTEAFF. CDR3 nucleotides: TGTGCCAGCAGGTGGACAGCCAGTAGCACTGAAGCTTTCTTT.

In its sample, this clonotype was seen many times. The CDR3 loop reads CASSGTIAYEQYF. For the CDR3, the DNA is TGTGCCAGCAGTGGGACTATTGCCTACGAGCAGTACTTC. V usage is TRBV12-3 or TRBV12-4 and J usage is TRBJ2-7; 7 bases are shared with TRBD2. The length of the CDR3 is 13 residues. J lost 2 bases, V lost 5 bases, and 3 bases had no gene match.

The sample holds many counts of this clonotype. The chain combines TRBV6-2 or TRBV6-3 with TRBJ2-1; 8 positions agree with TRBD2. This CDR3 is built from 14 residues. The V and J ends lost 6 bases and 0 bases, in that order; junction bases with no gene match: 1. Germline CDR1 reads MNHEY; CDR2 reads SVGEGT. For the CDR3, the DNA is TGTGCCAGCAGCGGGGGGGCCTCCTACAATGAGCAGTTCTTC. Protein: CASSGGASYNEQFF.

This clonotype has a count of ten or more. The gene calls are TRBV5-1 and TRBJ1-5, with D perhaps TRBD1 (6 bases). The V gene lost 4 bases and the J gene lost 0 bases, with 8 bases spanning the gap. The CDR3 is 14 residues long. Looked up from germline, CDR1 is SGHRS and CDR2 is YFSETQ. The CDR3 nucleotides are TGCGCCAGCAGCCTGGGGGCTAGCAATCAGCCCCAGCATTTT. This translates into CASSLGASNQPQHF.

The chain combines TRBV6-6 with TRBJ1-1, with 9 bases identical to TRBD1. V dropped 6 bases and J dropped 3; count of bases not matched to a gene: 17. Germline V gives CDR1 MNHNY, CDR2 SVGAGI (reference sequence). The CDR3 totals 18 residues. CDR3 in amino acids: CASSAGTGQGSQYTEAFF. CDR3 nucleotide sequence: TGTGCCAGCAGCGCCGGCACGGGACAGGGTAGTCAGTACACTGAAGCTTTCTTT.

In its sample, this clonotype was seen many times. The gene calls are TRBV3-1 and TRBJ1-1; 7 bases align to TRBD1. CDR1 and CDR2 (germline): LGHDT, YNNKEL (reference sequence). The CDR3 sequence is 15 residues long. V lost 1 base, J lost 3 bases, and 5 bases stayed unmatched. Here the CDR3 DNA reads TGTGCCAGCAGCCAAGGTCCGGGACAGTACACTGAAGCTTTCTTT. Translated, it gives CASSQGPGQYTEAFF.

This clonotype was seen many times. The chain couples TRBV6-6 to TRBJ2-7; the D gene is possibly TRBD2 (6 bases). Germline V gene sequence: CDR1 MNHNY, CDR2 SVGAGI (reference sequence). CDR3 length: 11 amino acids. V dropped 8 bases and J dropped 7 bases, with 12 bases sitting between them. CDR3 DNA sequence: TGTGCCAGCGGGGGGACGAGGGAGCAGTACTTC. Translated, it gives CASGGTREQYF.

This clonotype was observed many times. V gene TRBV7-2 combines with J gene TRBJ2-2, with a tentative D call TRBD2 (7 bases). Trimming shortened V by 5 bases and J by 3 bases, and 19 bases separated the two germline ends. The CDR3 runs 17 residues. Looked up from germline, CDR1 is SGHTA and CDR2 is FQGNSA. This CDR3 is CASSRRGARTHTGELFF. The CDR3 nucleotides read TGTGCCAGCAGCCGACGGGGGGCACGAACTCACACCGGGGAGCTGTTTTTT.

The J gene is TRBJ1-4, the V gene TRBV5-1; D remains ambiguous. This CDR3 comprises 15 residues. The germline gives CDR1 SGHRS, CDR2 YFSETQ. V gave up 4 bases and J gave up 8 bases, with 18 bases separating them. The CDR3 region has the DNA TGCGCCAGCAGCGTTGGCAGCTCGCTCCAGGAAAAACTGTTTTTT. Translated, it gives CASSVGSSLQEKLFF.

This clonotype was found many times. The rearrangement uses TRBV19 and TRBJ1-5; unclear D gene. CDR3 size: 15 residues. V lost 7 bases and J 0 bases, leaving 13 bases between the germline ends. The germline V gene encodes CDR1 LNHDA and CDR2 SQIVND (reference sequence). The CDR3 DNA reads as TGTGCCAGTAACGTCTGGGAGAATAGCAATCAGCCCCAGCATTTT. Translating it yields CASNVWENSNQPQHF.

Worth noting for this clonotype: The CDR3 does not close with the conserved phenylalanine or tryptophan, likely indicating a read error. The DNA is omitted, as the CDR3 cannot be located on it reliably, and the CDR3 follows TCRdb's listing. This rearrangement joins TRBV20-1 to TRBJ1-1; TRBD1, the table's D call, lacks a check against the DNA. Germline V gene sequence: CDR1 DFQATT, CDR2 SNEGSKA (reference sequence). The CDR3 length is 13 residues, termini included. This chain's CDR3 is CSAVPPGQLVPLL.

The V gene is TRBV27, the J gene TRBJ1-6; no firm D call. CDR1 is MNHEY and CDR2 is SMNVEV in the germline V gene (reference sequence). Trimming took 6 bases from V and 14 from J, leaving 14 bases between them. This CDR3 comprises 12 residues. CDR3: CASSTTRVTLHF. In nucleotides, the CDR3 is TGTGCCAGCAGCACTACACGGGTCACCCTCCACTTT.

In this sample, this clonotype turned up many times. The chain carries TRBV28 and TRBJ2-4; D possibly uses TRBD1 or TRBD2 (5 bases each). The CDR3 is 15 residues long. CDR1 MDHEN and CDR2 SYDVKM come from the germline V gene. V was pared by 3 bases and J by 3 bases, with 12 bases between. The CDR3: CASSFSGTGKNIQYF. In DNA form, the CDR3 reads TGTGCCAGCAGTTTTTCCGGGACGGGCAAAAACATTCAGTACTTC.

In its sample, this clonotype was seen many times. The chain joins TRBV18 to TRBJ1-4; D is undetermined. The CDR3 totals 14 residues. Germline V CDR1 and CDR2: KGHSH, LQKENI. V lost 3 bases and J 6 bases, leaving 11 bases between the germline ends. The CDR3 nucleotides read TGTGCCAGCTCACCGTCGAGAGCGGATGAAAAACTGTTTTTT. Its protein product is CASSPSRADEKLFF.

The chain has TRBV29-1 and TRBJ2-5, with D unresolved. The germline gives CDR1 SQVTM, CDR2 ANQGSEA. Trimming cost V 7 bases and J 5 bases, with 8 bases left between them. This CDR3 spans 10 amino acids. The CDR3 DNA is TGCAGCGGTGAGGTTGAGACCCAGTACTTC. Protein sequence: CSGEVETQYF.

This clonotype rates as medium-sized. The chain has TRBV3-1 and TRBJ2-1; D is possibly TRBD2 (6 bases). The CDR3 has 18 residues. From germline, CDR1 is LGHDT and CDR2 YNNKEL (reference sequence). Trimming removed 0 bases at V and 5 bases at J, with 20 bases between. CDR3 region: CASSQEGGIGTGHNEQFF. CDR3 nucleotides: TGTGCCAGCAGCCAAGAGGGGGGAATTGGTACGGGGCACAATGAGCAGTTCTTC.

This clonotype was recorded at least ten times. The V call is TRBV6-5, the J call TRBJ1-4, with D unclear. V was clipped by 5 bases and J by 8 bases, with 18 bases between them. This CDR3 contains 15 residues. Germline CDR1 reads MNHEY; CDR2 reads SVGAGI. The CDR3 DNA is TGTGCCAGCAGTAACCCCGGGGTTGAGGAAGAAAAACTGTTTTTT. Its protein product is CASSNPGVEEEKLFF.

This clonotype was observed many times. The chain couples TRBV5-1 to TRBJ2-7, with 7 bases lining up with TRBD1. The germline V gene encodes CDR1 SGHRS and CDR2 YFSETQ. Germline trimming cut 0 bases from V and 1 base from J; bases unmatched to any gene: 10. The CDR3 is made up of 17 amino acids. In DNA, the CDR3 is TGCGCCAGCAGCTTGGCCCACCGAAGGGGGCTTTCCTACGAGCAGTACTTC. Protein: CASSLAHRRGLSYEQYF.

Relative to its sample, this clonotype is medium-sized. CDR3 amino acids: CASSGQGVRDQPQHF. The CDR3 DNA reads as TGTGCCAGCAGCGGACAGGGGGTAAGAGATCAGCCCCAGCATTTT. This chain connects TRBV7-9 to TRBJ1-5; 10 bases line up with TRBD1. Germline loops: CDR1 SEHNR, CDR2 FQNEAQ (reference sequence). J was trimmed by 5 bases and V by 5 bases; bases with no gene match: 6. The CDR3 spans 15 residues.

The table lists this clonotype with many counts. The rearrangement uses TRBV5-6 and TRBJ2-1, with 12 positions matching TRBD2. The CDR3 sequence is 15 residues long. Germline V CDR1 and CDR2: SGHDT, YYEEEE. The V gene end was trimmed by 3 bases and the J gene end by 9 bases; junction bases not matched to a gene: 7. Written as DNA, the CDR3 is TGTGCCAGCAGCTCTGCTAGCGGGGGGGCCCCTGAGCAGTTCTTC. This translates into CASSSASGGAPEQFF.

Many counts were recorded for this clonotype. This chain links TRBV3-1 with TRBJ2-1; no firm D call. Germline V gene lookup returns CDR1 LGHDT and CDR2 YNNKEL (reference sequence). CDR3 length: 12 amino acids. The germline V and J ends were trimmed by 3 bases and 8 bases, with 8 bases remaining between them. The CDR3 is CASSQLRDEQFF. The CDR3 DNA follows: TGTGCCAGCAGCCAGTTACGGGATGAGCAGTTCTTC.

This clonotype was counted at least ten times. The V and J genes are TRBV20-1 and TRBJ2-5; D perhaps matches TRBD2 (5 bases). Per the germline V gene, CDR1 is DFQATT and CDR2 is SNEGSKA (reference sequence). There are 13 residues in the CDR3. The V end was cut by 0 bases, the J end by 4 bases, with 9 bases between. The CDR3 DNA follows: TGCAGTGCTAGAGAGCCCCTAGCAGAGACCCAGTACTTC. Its protein product is CSAREPLAETQYF.

This clonotype has ten or more counts. The chain carries TRBV28 and TRBJ1-6, with 12 bases lining up with TRBD1. The CDR3 totals 16 residues. J was trimmed by 10 bases and V by 1 base; bases with no gene match: 5. Germline loops: CDR1 MDHEN, CDR2 SYDVKM. Here the CDR3 reads CASSLSGQGANSPLHF. The CDR3 DNA sequence: TGTGCCAGCAGTTTATCGGGACAGGGGGCAAACTCACCCCTCCACTTT.

This clonotype was recorded at least ten times. V gene TRBV29-1 combines with J gene TRBJ1-2; no definite D call. Germline-derived CDR1 and CDR2 are SQVTM and ANQGSEA. Trimming left V 1 base short and J 0 bases short, with 9 bases between. The CDR3 has 14 amino acids. CDR3 protein: CSVEVPHPNYGYTF. The CDR3 DNA follows: TGCAGCGTTGAAGTCCCACACCCTAACTATGGCTACACCTTC.